The T cell receptor (beta chain) under discussion was sequenced for a study of T cells in narcolepsy. V was shortened by 9 bases and J by 1 base, with 15 bases between the two germline ends. Germline V CDR1 and CDR2: SEHNR, FQNEAQ (reference sequence). The CDR3 totals 14 residues. The data were produced by immunoSEQ multiplex PCR, yet TCRdb's version contains in-frame clones alone and is incomplete. The data contain around 30,000 clones, less than 90% of them singletons. The sequence was collected from a human donor with narcolepsy. The chain joins TRBV7-9 to TRBJ1-1; TRBD1 is a possible D gene (5 bases). Sample: CD45RA- memory CD4+ T cells from PBMCs. The CDR3 here is CASDVGQGNTEAFF. CDR3 in DNA: TGTGCCAGTGATGTGGGGCAGGGGAACACTGAAGCTTTCTTT. The variable domain in full, with the rest retrieved from reference TRBV7-9 and TRBJ1-1, is DTGVSQNPRHKITKRGQNVTFRCDPISEHNRLYWYRQTLGQGPEFLTYFQNEAQLEKSRLLSDRFSAERPKGSFSTLEIQRTEQGDSAMYLCASDVGQGNTEAFFGQGTRLTVV.